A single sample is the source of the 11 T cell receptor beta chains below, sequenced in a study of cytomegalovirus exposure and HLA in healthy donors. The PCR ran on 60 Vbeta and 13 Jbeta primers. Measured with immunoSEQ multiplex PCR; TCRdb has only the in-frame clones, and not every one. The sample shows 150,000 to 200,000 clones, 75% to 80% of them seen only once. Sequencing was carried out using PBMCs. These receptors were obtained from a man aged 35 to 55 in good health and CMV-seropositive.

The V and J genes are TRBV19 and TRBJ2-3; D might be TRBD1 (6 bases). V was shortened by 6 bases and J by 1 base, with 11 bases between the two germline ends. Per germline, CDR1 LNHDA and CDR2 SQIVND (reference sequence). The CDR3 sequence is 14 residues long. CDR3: CASRARQGTDTQYF. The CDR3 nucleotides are TGTGCCAGTAGGGCTCGACAGGGCACAGATACGCAGTATTTT.

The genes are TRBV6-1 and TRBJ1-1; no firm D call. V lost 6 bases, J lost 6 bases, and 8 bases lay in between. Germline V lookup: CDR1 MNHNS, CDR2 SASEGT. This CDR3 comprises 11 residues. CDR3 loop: CASRGFSEAFF. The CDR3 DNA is TGTGCCAGCAGGGGCTTTTCTGAAGCTTTCTTT.

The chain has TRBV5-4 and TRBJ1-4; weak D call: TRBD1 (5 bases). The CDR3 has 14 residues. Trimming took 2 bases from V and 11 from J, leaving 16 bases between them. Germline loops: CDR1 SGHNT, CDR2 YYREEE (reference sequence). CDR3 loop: CASSFRDSGEKLFF. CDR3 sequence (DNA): TGTGCCAGCAGCTTCAGGGACTCTGGAGAGAAACTGTTTTTT.

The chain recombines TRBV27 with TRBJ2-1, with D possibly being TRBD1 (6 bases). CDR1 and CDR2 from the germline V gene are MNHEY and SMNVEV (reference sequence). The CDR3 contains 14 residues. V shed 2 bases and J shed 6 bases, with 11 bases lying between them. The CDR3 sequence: CASSLNRVGNEQFF. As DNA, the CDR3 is TGTGCCAGCAGTTTAAACAGGGTCGGCAATGAGCAGTTCTTC.

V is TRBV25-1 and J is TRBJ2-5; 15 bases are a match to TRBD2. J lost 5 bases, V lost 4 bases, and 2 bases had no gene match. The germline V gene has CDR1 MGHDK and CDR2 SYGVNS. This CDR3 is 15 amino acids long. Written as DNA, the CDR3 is TGTGCCAGCAGTGCCGGGACTAGCGGGAGGGAGACCCAGTACTTC. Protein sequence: CASSAGTSGRETQYF.

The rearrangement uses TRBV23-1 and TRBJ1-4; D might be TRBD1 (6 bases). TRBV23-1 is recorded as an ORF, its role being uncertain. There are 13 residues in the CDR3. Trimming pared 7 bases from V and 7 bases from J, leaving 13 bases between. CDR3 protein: CASIRSGVEKLFF. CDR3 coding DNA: TGCGCCAGCATAAGGTCAGGGGTTGAAAAACTGTTTTTT.

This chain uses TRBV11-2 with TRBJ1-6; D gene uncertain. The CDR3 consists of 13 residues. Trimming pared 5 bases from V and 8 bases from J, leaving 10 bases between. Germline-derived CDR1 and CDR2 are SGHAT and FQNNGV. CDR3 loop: CASSLSSDSPLHF. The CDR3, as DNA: TGTGCCAGCAGCCTCTCGTCCGATTCACCCCTCCACTTT.

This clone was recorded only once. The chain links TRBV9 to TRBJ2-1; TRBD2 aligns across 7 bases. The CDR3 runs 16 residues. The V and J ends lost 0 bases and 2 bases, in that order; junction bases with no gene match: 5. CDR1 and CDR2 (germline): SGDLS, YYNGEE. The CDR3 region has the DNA TGTGCCAGCAGCGTAGTGGCGGGAGTTACCTACAATGAGCAGTTCTTC. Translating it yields CASSVVAGVTYNEQFF.

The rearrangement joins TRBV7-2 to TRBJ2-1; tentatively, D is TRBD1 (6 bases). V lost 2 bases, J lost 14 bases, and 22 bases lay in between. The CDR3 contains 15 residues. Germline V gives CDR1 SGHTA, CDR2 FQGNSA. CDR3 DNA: TGTGCCAGCAGCTTAAGCCCCGACAGGACCCCTCGGAAGTTCTTC. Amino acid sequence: CASSLSPDRTPRKFF.

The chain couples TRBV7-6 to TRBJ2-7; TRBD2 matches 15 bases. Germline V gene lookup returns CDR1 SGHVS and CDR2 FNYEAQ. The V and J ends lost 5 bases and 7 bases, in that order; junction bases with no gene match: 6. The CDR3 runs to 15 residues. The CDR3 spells CASSMGLAGGGEQYF. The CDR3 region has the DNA TGTGCCAGCAGCATGGGACTAGCGGGAGGAGGGGAGCAGTACTTC.

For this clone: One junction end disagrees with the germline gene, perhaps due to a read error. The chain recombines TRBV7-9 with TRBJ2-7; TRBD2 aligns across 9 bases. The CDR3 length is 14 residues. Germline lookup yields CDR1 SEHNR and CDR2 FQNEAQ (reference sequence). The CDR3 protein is CSSGLAGPAYEQYF. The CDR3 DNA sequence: TGTTCCAGCGGGCTAGCGGGACCAGCCTACGAGCAGTACTTC.